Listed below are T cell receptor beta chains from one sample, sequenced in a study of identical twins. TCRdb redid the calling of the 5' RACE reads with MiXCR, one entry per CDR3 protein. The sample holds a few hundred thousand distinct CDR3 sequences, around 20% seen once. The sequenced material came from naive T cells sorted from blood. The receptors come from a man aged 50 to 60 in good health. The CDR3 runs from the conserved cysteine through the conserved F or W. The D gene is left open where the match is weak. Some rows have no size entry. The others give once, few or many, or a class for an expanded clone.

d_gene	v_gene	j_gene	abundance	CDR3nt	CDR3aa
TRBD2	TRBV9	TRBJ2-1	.	TGTGCCAGCAGCGTGCGGGAGGGCCTCAATGAGCAGTTCTTC	CASSVREGLNEQFF
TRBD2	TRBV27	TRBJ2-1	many	TGTGCCAGCAGTTTATTGGTCGGGAGGTCCCACAATGAGCAGTTCTTC	CASSLLVGRSHNEQFF
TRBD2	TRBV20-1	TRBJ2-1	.	TGCAGTGCTAGAGAGATTGCGGGAGGGCTCTACAATGAGCAGTTCTTC	CSAREIAGGLYNEQFF
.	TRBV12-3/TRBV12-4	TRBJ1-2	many	TGTGCCAGCTCCCACGGGTACTATGGCTACACCTTC	CASSHGYYGYTF
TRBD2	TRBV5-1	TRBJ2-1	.	TGCGCCAGCAGCTTCCTGACTAGCGGAGGCTCCTACAATGAGCAGTTCTTC	CASSFLTSGGSYNEQFF
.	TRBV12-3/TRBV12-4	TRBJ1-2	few	TGTGCCAGCAGTGCCCGTGCTGAAGGCTCTGGCTACACCTTC	CASSARAEGSGYTF
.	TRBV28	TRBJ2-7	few	TGTGCAGCCAAAGTGGTTGGCAGTGCCTACGAGCAGTACTTC	CAAKVVGSAYEQYF
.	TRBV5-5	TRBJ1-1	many	TGTGCCAGCAGCAACCACCTCGGTACTGAAGCTTTCTTT	CASSNHLGTEAFF
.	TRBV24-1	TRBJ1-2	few	TGTGCCACCAGTGACCACGATCGGGGAATGGATGGCTACACCTTC	CATSDHDRGMDGYTF
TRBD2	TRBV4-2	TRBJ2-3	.	TGTGCCAGCAGCCAAGAACTAGCGGGAGGTTCCGCAGATACGCAGTATTTT	CASSQELAGGSADTQYF
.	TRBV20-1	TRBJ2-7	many	TGCAGTGCTAGAATTCAGGGTATCCACGAGCAGTACTTC	CSARIQGIHEQYF
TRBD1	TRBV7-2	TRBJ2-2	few	TGTGCCAGCAGCATGGGACAGGGCGGCACCGGGGAGCTGTTTTTT	CASSMGQGGTGELFF
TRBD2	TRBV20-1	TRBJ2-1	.	TGCAGTGCTAGCTTTCCAAAGGCGGGAGGGCCGCGTAATGAGCAGTTCTTC	CSASFPKAGGPRNEQFF
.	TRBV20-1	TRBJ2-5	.	TGCAGTGCCCCATATCGAGGGCTAGAGACCCAGTACTTC	CSAPYRGLETQYF
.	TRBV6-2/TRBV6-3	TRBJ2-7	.	TGTGCCAGCAGTTACGGCGCCTACTACGAGCAGTACTTC	CASSYGAYYEQYF
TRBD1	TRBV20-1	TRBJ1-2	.	TGCAGTGCTACCGGGACAGGGCGCGGCTACACCTTC	CSATGTGRGYTF
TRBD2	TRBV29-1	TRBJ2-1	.	TGCAGCGTTGACCGGGGACTAGCGGTTACCTACAATGAGCAGTTCTTC	CSVDRGLAVTYNEQFF
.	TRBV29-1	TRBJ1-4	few	TGCAGCGTTGGAGGGGCATCAACTAATGAAAAACTGTTTTTT	CSVGGASTNEKLFF
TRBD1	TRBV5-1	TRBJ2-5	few	TGCGCCAGCAGCTTGGGGTGGACAGGGGACGAGACCCAGTACTTC	CASSLGWTGDETQYF
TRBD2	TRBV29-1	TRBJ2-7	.	TGCAGCGGCCAAACTAGCGGGGGGGCCAGCGAGCAGTACTTC	CSGQTSGGASEQYF
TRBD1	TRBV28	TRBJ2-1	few	TGTGCCAGCAGTGAGACAGGGGGAGGGCATGAGCAGTTCTTC	CASSETGGGHEQFF
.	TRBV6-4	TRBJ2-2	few	TGTGCCAGCACCACCAGGGGCCACTTGACCGGGGAGCTGTTTTTT	CASTTRGHLTGELFF
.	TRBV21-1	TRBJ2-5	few	TGTGCCAGCACCTCCGACCGTTCCGAGGAAACCCAGTACTTC	CASTSDRSEETQYF
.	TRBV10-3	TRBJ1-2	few	TGTGCCACCTCCGAGTCCGGCTATGGCTACACCTTC	CATSESGYGYTF
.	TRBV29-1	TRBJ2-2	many	TGCAGCGTTGACCTGGACGGGATCCCCGGGGAGCTGTTTTTT	CSVDLDGIPGELFF
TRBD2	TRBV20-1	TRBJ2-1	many	TGCAGTGCTAGAGATCAAGCGGGAGGTCTCAATGAGCAGTTCTTC	CSARDQAGGLNEQFF
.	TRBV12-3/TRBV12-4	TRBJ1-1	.	TGTGCCAGCAGCCCCGGACAGGAAGCTTTCTTT	CASSPGQEAFF
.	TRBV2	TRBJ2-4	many	TGTGCCAGCAGTGAATCGGTGGTCAGGGCCAAAAACATTCAGTACTTC	CASSESVVRAKNIQYF
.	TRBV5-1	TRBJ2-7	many	TGCGCCAGCAGCTCTTCTTCCTACGAGCAGTACTTC	CASSSSSYEQYF
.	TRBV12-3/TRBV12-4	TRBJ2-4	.	TGTGCCAGCAGTTCCCTCGGCAGAGCCAAAAACATTCAGTACTTC	CASSSLGRAKNIQYF
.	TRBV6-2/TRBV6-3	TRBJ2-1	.	TGTGCCAGCAGTTACGCGGGGACAAGCCCTAGCCCCTCCTACAATGAGCAGTTCTTC	CASSYAGTSPSPSYNEQFF
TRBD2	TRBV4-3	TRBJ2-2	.	TGCGCCAGCAGCCAAGATTGGCCGCTATCGGCGGGGGGCAGAACTGGGGAGCTGTTTTTT	CASSQDWPLSAGGRTGELFF
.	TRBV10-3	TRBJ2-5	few	TGTGCCATCAGTCTGACATGGGGGCGCCAAGAGACCCAGTACTTC	CAISLTWGRQETQYF
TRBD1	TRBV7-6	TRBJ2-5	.	TGTGCCAGCAGCCCCCGGGACAGTTGGTACCAAGAGACCCAGTACTTC	CASSPRDSWYQETQYF
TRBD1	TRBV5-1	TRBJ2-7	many	TGCGCCAGCAGCTTGGCGTGGACAGGGGATGCCTTAGACGAGCAGTACTTC	CASSLAWTGDALDEQYF
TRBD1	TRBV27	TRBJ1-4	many	TGTGCCAGCAGTCCCGCAGGGGGCATAGCTAATGAAAAACTGTTTTTT	CASSPAGGIANEKLFF
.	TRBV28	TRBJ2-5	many	TGTGCCAGCAGTTTAAGGCTAAACCAAGAGACCCAGTACTTC	CASSLRLNQETQYF
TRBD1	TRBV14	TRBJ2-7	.	TGTGCCAGCAGCCACAGGACAGGGTCTTACGAGCAGTACTTC	CASSHRTGSYEQYF
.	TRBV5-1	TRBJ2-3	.	TGCGCCAGCAGCTTGGGCATTACAAGCGCATCTAGCACAGATACGCAGTATTTT	CASSLGITSASSTDTQYF
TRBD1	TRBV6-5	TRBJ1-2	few	TGTGCCAGCAGTTACTCCCCCACAGGGGGCTTAGTGAGCTACACCTTC	CASSYSPTGGLVSYTF
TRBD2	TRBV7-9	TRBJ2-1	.	TGTGCCAGCAGCTTAGATGGACTAGCGGGAGTCAATGAGCAGTTCTTC	CASSLDGLAGVNEQFF
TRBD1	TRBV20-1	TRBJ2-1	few	TGCAGTGCTAGCAAGACAGGGGAGTACAATGAGCAGTTCTTC	CSASKTGEYNEQFF
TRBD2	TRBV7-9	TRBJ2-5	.	TGTGCCAGCAGCGCCGGGACTAGTTTAGGGCAAGAGACCCAGTACTTC	CASSAGTSLGQETQYF
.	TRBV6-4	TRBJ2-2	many	TGTGCCAGCAGCGCACAGGGTTCCGGGGAGCTGTTTTTT	CASSAQGSGELFF
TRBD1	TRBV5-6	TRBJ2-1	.	TGTGCCAGCAGGCCACCGGGACAGGGTTGGAATGAGCACTTCTTC	CASRPPGQGWNEHFF